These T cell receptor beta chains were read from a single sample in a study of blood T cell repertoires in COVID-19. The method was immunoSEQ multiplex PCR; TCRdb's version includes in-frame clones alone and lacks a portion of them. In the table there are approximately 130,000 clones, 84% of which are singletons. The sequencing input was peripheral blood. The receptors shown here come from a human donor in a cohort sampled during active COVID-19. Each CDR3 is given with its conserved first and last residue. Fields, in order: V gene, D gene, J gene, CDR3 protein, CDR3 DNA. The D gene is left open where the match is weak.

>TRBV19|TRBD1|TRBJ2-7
CATATDRAPPYEQYF
TGTGCCACCGCGACTGACAGGGCACCGCCCTACGAGCAGTACTTC
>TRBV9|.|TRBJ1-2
CASSARGTNYGYTF
TGTGCCAGCAGCGCCCGGGGAACTAACTATGGCTACACCTTC
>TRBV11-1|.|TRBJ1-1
CASSLRDAGEAFF
TGTGCCAGCAGCTTGCGGGACGCCGGTGAAGCTTTCTTT
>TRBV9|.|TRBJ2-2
CASSPAGAWGELFF
TGTGCCAGCAGCCCGGCGGGGGCATGGGGGGAGCTGTTTTTT
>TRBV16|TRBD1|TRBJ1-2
CASSPDRGYGYTF
TGTGCCAGCAGTCCGGACAGGGGATATGGCTACACCTTC
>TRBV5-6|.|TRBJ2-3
CASSLAGLWGDSTDTQYF
TGTGCCAGCAGCTTGGCCGGCTTGTGGGGGGATAGCACAGATACGCAGTATTTT
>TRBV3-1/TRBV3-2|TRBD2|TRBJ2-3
CASSSPSGGVDTQYF
TGTGCCAGCAGCTCCCCCTCGGGGGGGGTCGATACGCAGTATTTT
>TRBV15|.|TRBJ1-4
CATSRPRGSLPTNEKLFF
TGTGCCACCAGCAGACCGAGGGGGTCTTTACCAACTAATGAAAAACTGTTTTTT
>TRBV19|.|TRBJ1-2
CASSIQRDDTYTF
TGTGCCAGTAGTATCCAGCGCGATGATACGTACACCTTC
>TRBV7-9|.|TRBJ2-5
CASSLASAGRETQYF
TGTGCCAGCAGCTTAGCGTCCGCGGGGAGGGAGACCCAGTACTTC
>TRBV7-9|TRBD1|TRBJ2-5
CASSPTGVKTQYF
TGTGCCAGCAGCCCTACAGGGGTAAAGACCCAGTACTTC
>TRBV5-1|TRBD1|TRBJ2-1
CASSIRTGDEQFF
TGCGCCAGCAGCATAAGGACAGGGGATGAGCAGTTCTTC